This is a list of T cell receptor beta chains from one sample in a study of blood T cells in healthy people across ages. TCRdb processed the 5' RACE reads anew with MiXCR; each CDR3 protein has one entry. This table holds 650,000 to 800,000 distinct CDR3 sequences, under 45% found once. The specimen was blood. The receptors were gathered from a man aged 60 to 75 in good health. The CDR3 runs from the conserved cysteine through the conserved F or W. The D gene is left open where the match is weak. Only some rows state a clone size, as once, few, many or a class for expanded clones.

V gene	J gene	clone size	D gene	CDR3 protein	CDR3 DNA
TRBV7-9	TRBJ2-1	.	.	CASSSTGHYNEQFF	TGTGCCAGCAGCTCTACAGGGCACTACAATGAGCAGTTCTTC
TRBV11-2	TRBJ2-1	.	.	CASSLVYSSGYNEQFF	TGTGCCAGCAGCTTAGTGTACTCGTCTGGCTACAATGAGCAGTTCTTC
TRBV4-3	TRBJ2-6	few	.	CASSQDLTSGANVLTF	TGCGCCAGCAGCCAAGATCTGACCTCTGGGGCCAACGTCCTGACTTTC
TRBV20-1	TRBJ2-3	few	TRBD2	CSARRRRARGADTQYF	TGCAGTGCTAGACGCCGCCGAGCTCGGGGGGCAGATACGCAGTATTTT
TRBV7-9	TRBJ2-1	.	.	CASSLVSGQETQFF	TGTGCCAGCAGCTTAGTGTCAGGGCAAGAGACCCAGTTCTTC
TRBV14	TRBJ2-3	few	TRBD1	CASSQGTGGTDTQYF	TGTGCCAGCAGCCAAGGGACAGGGGGAACAGATACGCAGTATTTT
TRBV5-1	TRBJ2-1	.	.	CASSSQTGYEQFF	TGCGCCAGCAGTTCGCAGACAGGATACGAGCAGTTCTTC
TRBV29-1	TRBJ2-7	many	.	CSVEGQTYEQYF	TGCAGCGTTGAAGGACAGACCTACGAGCAGTACTTC
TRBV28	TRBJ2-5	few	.	CASRHHRGVGTQYF	TGTGCCAGCAGACACCATAGAGGGGTGGGGACCCAGTACTTC
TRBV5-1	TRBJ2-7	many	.	CASSGDGRGKQYF	TGCGCCAGCAGCGGGGACGGCCGGGGAAAGCAGTACTTC
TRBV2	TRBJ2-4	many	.	CASSELGRAKNIQYF	TGTGCCAGCAGTGAACTGGGTCGGGCCAAAAACATTCAGTACTTC
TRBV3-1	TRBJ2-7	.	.	CASSQVPQGPYEQYF	TGTGCCAGCAGCCAAGTCCCCCAGGGACCCTACGAGCAGTACTTC
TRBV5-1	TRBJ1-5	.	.	CASSLAPQGSSNQPQHF	TGCGCCAGCAGCTTGGCGCCCCAGGGGTCGAGCAATCAGCCCCAGCATTTT
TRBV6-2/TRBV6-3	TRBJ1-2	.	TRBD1	CASRRQGYGYGYTF	TGTGCCAGCAGGAGACAGGGTTACGGATACGGCTACACCTTC
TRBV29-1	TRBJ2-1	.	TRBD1	CSVLAGGFSYEQFF	TGCAGCGTTCTCGCAGGGGGTTTTTCCTACGAGCAGTTCTTC
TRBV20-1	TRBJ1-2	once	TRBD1	CSASPGTGGYGYTF	TGCAGTGCTTCCCCAGGGACAGGGGGGTATGGCTACACCTTC
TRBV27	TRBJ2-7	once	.	CASSFVGTATNEQYF	TGTGCCAGCAGTTTTGTGGGAACAGCTACTAACGAGCAGTACTTC
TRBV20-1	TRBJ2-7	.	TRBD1	CSAVHITGERLYF	TGCAGTGCAGTCCACATCACAGGGGAGAGGCTGTACTTC
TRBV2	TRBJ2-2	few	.	CASNKGLNTGELFF	TGTGCCAGCAATAAAGGGCTCAACACCGGGGAGCTGTTTTTT
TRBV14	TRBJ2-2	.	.	CASSQRRLPAGELFF	TGTGCCAGCAGCCAAAGAAGACTACCCGCCGGGGAGCTGTTTTTT
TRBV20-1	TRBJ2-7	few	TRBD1	CSVMAPQGSSYEQYF	TGCAGTGTCATGGCCCCACAGGGGTCCTCCTACGAGCAGTACTTC
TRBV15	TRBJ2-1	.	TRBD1	CATSRPGQGAAGEQFF	TGTGCCACCAGCAGACCGGGACAGGGGGCCGCAGGTGAGCAGTTCTTC
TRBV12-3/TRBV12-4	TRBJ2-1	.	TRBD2	CASSLQLAGGPVLGEQFF	TGTGCCAGCAGTTTACAGCTAGCGGGGGGGCCTGTCTTGGGTGAGCAGTTCTTC
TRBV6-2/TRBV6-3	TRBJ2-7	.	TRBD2	CASSYPGTRGYEQYF	TGTGCCAGCAGTTATCCCGGGACTAGAGGCTACGAGCAGTACTTC
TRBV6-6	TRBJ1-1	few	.	CASSPFGTHTEAFF	TGTGCCAGCAGCCCCTTTGGTACTCACACTGAAGCTTTCTTT
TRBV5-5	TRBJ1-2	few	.	CASSSGRNNYGYTF	TGTGCCAGCAGCTCGGGCAGGAATAACTATGGCTACACCTTC
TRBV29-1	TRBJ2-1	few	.	CSVEEPGGNYNEQFF	TGCAGCGTTGAAGAGCCCGGGGGCAACTACAATGAGCAGTTCTTC
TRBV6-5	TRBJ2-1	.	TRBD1	CASSYSGTGVNEQFF	TGTGCCAGCAGTTACTCGGGGACAGGGGTCAATGAGCAGTTCTTC
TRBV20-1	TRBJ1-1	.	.	CNAGGDTEAFF	TGCAATGCTGGAGGGGACACTGAAGCTTTCTTT
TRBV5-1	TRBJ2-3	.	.	CASSIGQSTDTQYF	TGCGCCAGCAGCATCGGACAGAGCACAGATACGCAGTATTTT
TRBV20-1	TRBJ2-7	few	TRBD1	CSASGTGIIYEQYF	TGCAGTGCTTCCGGGACAGGGATCATTTACGAGCAGTACTTC
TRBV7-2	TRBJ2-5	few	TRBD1	CASSKGQGQETQYF	TGTGCCAGCAGCAAGGGACAGGGCCAAGAGACCCAGTACTTC
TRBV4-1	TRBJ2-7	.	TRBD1	CASSFSTGAYEQYF	TGCGCCAGCAGCTTCTCGACAGGGGCCTACGAGCAGTACTTC